This T cell receptor beta chain was retrieved from a study of blood T cell repertoires in COVID-19. Study-level information: There were acute and convalescent COVID-19 samples, and they came from the United States, Italy and Spain. PBMCs, B-cell-depleted T cells, or T cells were the source of the cDNA or gDNA that made up the material.

How the authors handled the data: Nucleated cell counts were estimated from reference gene primer amplification. This table comes from immunoSEQ multiplex PCR, and its TCRdb copy is limited to in-frame clones, with some not included. V and J calls and clone size come straight from that table; D and trimming were deduced from the DNA. In the table there are fewer than 200,000 clones, roughly 87% of which are singletons. The CDR3 runs 13 residues. J lost 7 bases, V lost 3 bases, and 3 bases had no gene match. CDR1 SGHRS and CDR2 YFSETQ come from the germline V gene. This clone was observed once. The receptor was isolated from a woman aged 60-75 years who had recovered from COVID-19. The sequenced sample was peripheral blood. The rearrangement uses TRBV5-1 and TRBJ2-2, with TRBD1 identical over 7 bases. As DNA, the CDR3 is TGCGCCAGCAGCTCAGGGGGTAGCGGGGAGCTGTTTTTT. Amino acids: CASSSGGSGELFF.